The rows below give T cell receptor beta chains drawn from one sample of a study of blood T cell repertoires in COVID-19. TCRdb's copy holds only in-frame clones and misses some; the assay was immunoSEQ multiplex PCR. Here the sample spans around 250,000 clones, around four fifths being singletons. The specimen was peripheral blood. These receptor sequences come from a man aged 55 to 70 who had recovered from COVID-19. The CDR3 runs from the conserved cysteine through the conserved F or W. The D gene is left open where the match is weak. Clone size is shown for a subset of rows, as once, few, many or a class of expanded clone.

TGTGCCAGCAGAATACTAGCGGGCACAGATACGCAGTATTTT,CASRILAGTDTQYF,TRBD2,TRBJ2-3,-,TRBV7-9
TGTGCCAGTAGCCCCACCGACAGGGGACGGAGCACAGATACGCAGTATTTT,CASSPTDRGRSTDTQYF,TRBD1,TRBJ2-3,-,TRBV19
TGTGCCAGCAGCCAGGAACTAGCTTCAATCTCTGGGGCCAACGTCCTGACTTTC,CASSQELASISGANVLTF,-,TRBJ2-6,-,TRBV3-1/TRBV3-2
TGCGCCAGCCAGACAGGGGGAGATGAAAAACTGTTTTTT,CASQTGGDEKLFF,TRBD1,TRBJ1-4,-,TRBV5-1
TGCAGCGTTGCAAGGGGACACCAGGGCCGGGAGACCCAGTACTTC,CSVARGHQGRETQYF,-,TRBJ2-5,-,TRBV29-1
TGTGCCAGCAGCTTAGTGGGCAGGGGCTACGAGCAGTACTTC,CASSLVGRGYEQYF,-,TRBJ2-7,-,TRBV11-2
TGTGCCAGCAGCCATATAACAGGGGCCACCGGGGAGCTGTTTTTT,CASSHITGATGELFF,TRBD1,TRBJ2-2,-,TRBV11-1
TGTGCCAGCAGGAGCGGGGCCACCTACGAGCAGTACTTC,CASRSGATYEQYF,TRBD2,TRBJ2-7,-,TRBV12-3/TRBV12-4
TGTGCCAGTAGTCCCGGGATTAGCGGGAGGGCCGGGGAGCTGTTTTTT,CASSPGISGRAGELFF,TRBD2,TRBJ2-2,-,TRBV19
TGTGCCAGCAGTCCCCCCCGGGGCAGGGGGTTATACGAGCAGTACTTC,CASSPPRGRGLYEQYF,TRBD1,TRBJ2-7,few,TRBV27
TGTGCCAGCAGCGGGGGGCACCAGCCCCAGCATTTT,CASSGGHQPQHF,-,TRBJ1-5,-,TRBV12-3/TRBV12-4
TGTGCCAGCAGTTACAGAAGAGCCTCGCAGGGGAACACTGAAGCTTTCTTT,CASSYRRASQGNTEAFF,-,TRBJ1-1,-,TRBV6-2/TRBV6-3
TGTGCCAGCAGTTTATCGGCTAGCGGCTACGAGCAGTACTTC,CASSLSASGYEQYF,TRBD2,TRBJ2-7,-,TRBV27
TGTGCTAGTGGCCTCGGACAGGCTAAGGGTGTATTGGGCTACACCTTC,CASGLGQAKGVLGYTF,TRBD1,TRBJ1-2,-,TRBV12-5
TGTGCCAGCAGTAGGGGACTAGCGGCTCCCTACGAGCAGTACTTC,CASSRGLAAPYEQYF,TRBD2,TRBJ2-7,-,TRBV25-1
TGTGCCAGCAGACTGGGACGGGACATCCGACAGGCCCAGCATTTT,CASRLGRDIRQAQHF,-,TRBJ1-5,-,TRBV6-5
TGTGCCAGCAGCTTGGTAGGGACGGAGGGGCATGAGCAGTTCTTC,CASSLVGTEGHEQFF,-,TRBJ2-1,-,TRBV5-6
TGTGCCAGCAGCTTGGACGGGAGGACACAAGAGACCCAGTACTTC,CASSLDGRTQETQYF,TRBD2,TRBJ2-5,-,TRBV7-6
TGTGCCAGCAGCACGTGGGGGACTAGCGGGAGTTACGAGCAGTACTTC,CASSTWGTSGSYEQYF,TRBD2,TRBJ2-7,-,TRBV5-8
TGTGCCAGCAGACGAACACCACCCGACTACGAGCAGTACTTC,CASRRTPPDYEQYF,-,TRBJ2-7,-,TRBV6-5
TGTGCCAGTAGTAAGGCAGGAAACAATCAGCCCCAGCATTTT,CASSKAGNNQPQHF,-,TRBJ1-5,-,TRBV19
TGTGCCAGCAGCCAAGTTGAAGCGGGAATACCCCCAGGGGAGCAGTTCTTC,CASSQVEAGIPPGEQFF,TRBD2,TRBJ2-1,few,TRBV3-1/TRBV3-2
TGTGCCAGCAGCGGACAGAGGACTAACTATGGCTACACCTTC,CASSGQRTNYGYTF,-,TRBJ1-2,many,TRBV5-4
TGTGCCAGCCGGCAGGGGATCGAGCAGTACTTC,CASRQGIEQYF,-,TRBJ2-7,-,TRBV5-5
TGTGCCAGTAGGGGAGGGACTAGTCGCACCGGGGAGCTGTTTTTT,CASRGGTSRTGELFF,TRBD2,TRBJ2-2,-,TRBV19
TGTGCCAGCAGCTTCGGAGCGGGGGCGAGGGAGACCCAGTACTTC,CASSFGAGARETQYF,TRBD2,TRBJ2-5,-,TRBV11-2
TGTGCCAGCAGCGCCAGCGGGAGGTGGGGCACCGGGGAGCTGTTTTTT,CASSASGRWGTGELFF,TRBD2,TRBJ2-2,-,TRBV5-4
TGTGCCAGCAGTTTTGGGCTGAACACTGAAGCTTTCTTT,CASSFGLNTEAFF,-,TRBJ1-1,-,TRBV12-3/TRBV12-4
TGCGCCAGCAGCACCCGGGATGGAATCTATGGCTACACCTTC,CASSTRDGIYGYTF,-,TRBJ1-2,-,TRBV4-1
TGCAGCGTAGCACTAGCGAGCCAAGAGACCCAGTACTTC,CSVALASQETQYF,TRBD2,TRBJ2-5,-,TRBV29-1
TGTGCCAGCAATACCGGGACAGCTAACTATGGCTACACCTTC,CASNTGTANYGYTF,TRBD1,TRBJ1-2,-,TRBV6-6
TGTGCCACCACTTCGGTGAGCGGATACAATGAGCAGTTCTTC,CATTSVSGYNEQFF,-,TRBJ2-1,-,TRBV27
TGTGCCAGCAGTCCTGGGGGGTACGGGAGCAATCAGCCCCAGCATTTT,CASSPGGYGSNQPQHF,-,TRBJ1-5,-,TRBV27
TGCGCCAGCAGCTTGGTAGGGGTCTTTGGAGAGACCCAGTACTTC,CASSLVGVFGETQYF,-,TRBJ2-5,-,TRBV5-1
TGTGCCAGCAGCCTTAGCGGGAGTTCGGCAGATACGCAGTATTTT,CASSLSGSSADTQYF,TRBD2,TRBJ2-3,-,TRBV6-5
TGCAGCGTTGGACAGGGGACCCCCTACGAGCAGTACTTC,CSVGQGTPYEQYF,TRBD1,TRBJ2-7,-,TRBV29-1
TGTGCCAGCAGTCCGGGACTACCGAACACCGGGGAGCTGTTTTTT,CASSPGLPNTGELFF,TRBD2,TRBJ2-2,-,TRBV28
TGTGCCAGCAAAGCGGGAGGGGGCACAGATACGCAGTATTTT,CASKAGGGTDTQYF,TRBD2,TRBJ2-3,-,TRBV6-1
TGTGCCAGTAGTAGCAGGGCGGATGAAAAACTGTTTTTT,CASSSRADEKLFF,-,TRBJ1-4,-,TRBV19
TGTGCCAGTAAAGCCTCAGAACTTAGTCGGGACAGGGGGCGTACGCGCAATCAGCCCCAGCATTTT,CASKASELSRDRGRTRNQPQHF,TRBD1,TRBJ1-5,-,TRBV19
TGTGCCAGCAGCTACCAGGCTGGGTACACAGATACGCAGTATTTT,CASSYQAGYTDTQYF,-,TRBJ2-3,-,TRBV7-6
TGTGCCAGCAGCTTAGAGGACAGGGGGCTGGAGACCCAGTACTTC,CASSLEDRGLETQYF,TRBD1,TRBJ2-5,-,TRBV7-9
TGTGCCAGCAGCTTAGAGGGGGAAGCCTACGAGCAGTACTTC,CASSLEGEAYEQYF,-,TRBJ2-7,-,TRBV7-9
TGTGCCAGCAGCCAAGTTGGAGGGCTTAACCGACAGTTCTTC,CASSQVGGLNRQFF,-,TRBJ2-1,-,TRBV3-1/TRBV3-2
TGTGCCAGCAGCTACGGACAGGGCCCTACGACGGCCTACGAGCAGTACTTC,CASSYGQGPTTAYEQYF,TRBD1,TRBJ2-7,once,TRBV7-8
TGTGCCAGCAGCCCCACAGGGGCTCGCGAAAAACTGTTTTTT,CASSPTGAREKLFF,TRBD1,TRBJ1-4,-,TRBV3-1/TRBV3-2
TGTGCCAGTACCAAGGGACTAGCGGGAGGCGGCGGCACCGGGGAGCTGTTTTTT,CASTKGLAGGGGTGELFF,TRBD2,TRBJ2-2,-,TRBV19
TGTGCCAGCAGTTACGGACAGTACACTGAAGCTTTCTTT,CASSYGQYTEAFF,-,TRBJ1-1,-,TRBV6-6